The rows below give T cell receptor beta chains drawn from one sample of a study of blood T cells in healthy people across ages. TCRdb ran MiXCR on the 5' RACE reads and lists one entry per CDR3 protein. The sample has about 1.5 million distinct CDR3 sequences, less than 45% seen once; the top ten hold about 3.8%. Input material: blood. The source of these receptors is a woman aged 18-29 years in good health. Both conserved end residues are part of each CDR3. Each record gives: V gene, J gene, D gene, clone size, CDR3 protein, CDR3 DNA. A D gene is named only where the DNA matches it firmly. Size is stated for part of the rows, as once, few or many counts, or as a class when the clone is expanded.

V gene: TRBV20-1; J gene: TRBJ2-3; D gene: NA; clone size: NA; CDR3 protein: CSATGTLADTQYF; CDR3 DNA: TGCAGTGCTACCGGGACCCTGGCCGATACGCAGTATTTT
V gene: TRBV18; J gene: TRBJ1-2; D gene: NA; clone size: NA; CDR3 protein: CASSPPSGGLGYGYTF; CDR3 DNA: TGTGCCAGCTCACCACCATCTGGGGGCCTCGGCTATGGCTACACCTTC
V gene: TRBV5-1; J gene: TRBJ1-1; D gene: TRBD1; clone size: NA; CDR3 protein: CASSLGQGVDTEAFF; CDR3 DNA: TGCGCCAGCAGCTTGGGCCAGGGGGTGGACACTGAAGCTTTCTTT
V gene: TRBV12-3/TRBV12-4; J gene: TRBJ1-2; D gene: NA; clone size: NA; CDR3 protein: CASSLILGNYGYTF; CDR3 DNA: TGTGCCAGCAGTTTGATCCTGGGTAACTATGGCTACACCTTC
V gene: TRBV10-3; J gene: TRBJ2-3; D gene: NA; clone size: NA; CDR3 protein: CAISYGVTDTQYF; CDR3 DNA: TGTGCCATCAGTTACGGTGTCACAGATACGCAGTATTTT
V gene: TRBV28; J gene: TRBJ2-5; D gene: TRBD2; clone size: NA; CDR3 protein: CASSSDLSGRIQETQYF; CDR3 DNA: TGTGCCAGCAGTTCGGACCTTAGCGGGAGGATCCAAGAGACCCAGTACTTC
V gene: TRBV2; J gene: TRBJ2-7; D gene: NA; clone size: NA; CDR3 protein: CASSALVGPYEQYF; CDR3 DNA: TGTGCCAGCAGTGCTCTAGTCGGGCCCTACGAGCAGTACTTC
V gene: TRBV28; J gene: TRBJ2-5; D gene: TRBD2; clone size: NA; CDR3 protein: CASSSPSIRLAGGRETQYF; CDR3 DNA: TGTGCCAGCAGTTCACCAAGCATTCGACTAGCGGGAGGCCGGGAGACCCAGTACTTC
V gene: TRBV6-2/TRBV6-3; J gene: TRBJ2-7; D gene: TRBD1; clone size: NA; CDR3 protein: CVSSYPPGGLYEQYF; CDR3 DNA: TGTGTCAGCAGTTATCCCCCAGGGGGTCTCTACGAGCAGTACTTC
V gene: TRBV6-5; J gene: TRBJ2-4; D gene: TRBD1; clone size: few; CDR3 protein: CASSDTTQGAQYF; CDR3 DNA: TGTGCCAGCAGTGACACAACGCAGGGGGCGCAGTACTTC
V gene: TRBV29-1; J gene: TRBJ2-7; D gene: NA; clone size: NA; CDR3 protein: CSVLQGYSCEQYF; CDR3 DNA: TGCAGCGTTTTACAGGGTTACTCCTGCGAGCAGTACTTC
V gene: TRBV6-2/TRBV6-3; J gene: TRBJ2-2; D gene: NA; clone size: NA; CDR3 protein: CASSYGRTNTGELFF; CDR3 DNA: TGTGCCAGCAGTTACGGCAGGACGAACACCGGGGAGCTGTTTTTT
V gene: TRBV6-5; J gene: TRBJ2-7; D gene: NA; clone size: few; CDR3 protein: CASSYSSDSYYEQYF; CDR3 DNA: TGTGCCAGCAGTTACTCGTCGGACAGTTACTACGAGCAGTACTTC
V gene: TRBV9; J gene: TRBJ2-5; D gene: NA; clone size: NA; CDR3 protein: CASSESGTQETQYF; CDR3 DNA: TGTGCCAGCAGCGAGAGCGGAACCCAAGAGACCCAGTACTTC
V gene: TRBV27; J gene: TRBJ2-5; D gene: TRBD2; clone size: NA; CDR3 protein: CASSILGLAVDEQYF; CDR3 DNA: TGTGCCAGCAGTATACTCGGACTAGCCGTAGATGAGCAGTACTTC
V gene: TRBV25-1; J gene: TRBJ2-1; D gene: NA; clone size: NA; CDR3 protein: CASSESLLRPYNEQFF; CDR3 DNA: TGTGCCAGCAGCGAATCCCTCTTACGCCCCTACAATGAGCAGTTCTTC
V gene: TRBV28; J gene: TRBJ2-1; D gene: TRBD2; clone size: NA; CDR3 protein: CASSRGLAVEQFF; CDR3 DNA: TGTGCCAGCAGTAGGGGACTAGCGGTTGAGCAGTTCTTC
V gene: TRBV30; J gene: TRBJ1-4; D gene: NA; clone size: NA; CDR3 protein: CAWRHTGTPFF; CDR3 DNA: TGTGCCTGGAGGCATACAGGGACCCCGTTTTTT
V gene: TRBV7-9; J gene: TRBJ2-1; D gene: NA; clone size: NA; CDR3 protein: CASSLAPDLFF; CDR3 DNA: TGTGCCAGCAGCTTAGCCCCCGATCTGTTCTTC
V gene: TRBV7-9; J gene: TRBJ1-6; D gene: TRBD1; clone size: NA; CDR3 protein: CASSPTGANSPLHF; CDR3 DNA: TGTGCCAGCAGCCCTACAGGGGCGAATTCACCCCTCCACTTT
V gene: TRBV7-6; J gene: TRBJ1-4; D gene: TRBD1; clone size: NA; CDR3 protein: CASSTGQGAEKLFF; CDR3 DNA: TGTGCCAGCAGCACGGGACAGGGGGCAGAAAAACTGTTTTTT
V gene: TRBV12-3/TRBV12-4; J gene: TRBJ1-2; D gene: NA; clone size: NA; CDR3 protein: CASTIQDLYGYTF; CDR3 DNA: TGTGCCAGCACTATACAGGACCTCTATGGCTACACCTTC